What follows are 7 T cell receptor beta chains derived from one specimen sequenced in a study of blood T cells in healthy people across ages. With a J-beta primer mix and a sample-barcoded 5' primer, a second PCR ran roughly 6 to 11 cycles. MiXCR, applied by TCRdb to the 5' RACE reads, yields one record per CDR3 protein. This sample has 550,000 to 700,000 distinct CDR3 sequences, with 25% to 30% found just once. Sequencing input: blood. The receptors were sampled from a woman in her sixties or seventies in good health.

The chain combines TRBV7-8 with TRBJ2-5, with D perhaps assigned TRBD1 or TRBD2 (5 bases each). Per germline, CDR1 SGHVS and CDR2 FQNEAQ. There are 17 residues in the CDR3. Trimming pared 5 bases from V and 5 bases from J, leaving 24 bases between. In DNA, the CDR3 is TGTGCCAGCAGCCCTGGGGGTAGCCCAAGAGGGCAGGAGACCCAGTACTTC. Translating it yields CASSPGGSPRGQETQYF.

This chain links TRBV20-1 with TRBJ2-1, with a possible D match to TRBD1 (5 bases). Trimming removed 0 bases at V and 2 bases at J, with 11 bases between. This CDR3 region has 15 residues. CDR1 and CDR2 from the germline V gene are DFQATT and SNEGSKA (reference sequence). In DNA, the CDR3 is TGCAGTGCTAGAGATGTGCAGGGTCCCTACAATGAGCAGTTCTTC. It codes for CSARDVQGPYNEQFF.

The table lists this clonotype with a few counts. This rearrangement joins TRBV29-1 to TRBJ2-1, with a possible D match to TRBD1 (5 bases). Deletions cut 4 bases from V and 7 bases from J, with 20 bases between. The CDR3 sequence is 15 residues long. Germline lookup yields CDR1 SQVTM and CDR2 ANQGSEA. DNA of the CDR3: TGCAGCGTTGCTGTCTCTGGGGCCAAAATAAATGAGCAGTTCTTC. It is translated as CSVAVSGAKINEQFF.

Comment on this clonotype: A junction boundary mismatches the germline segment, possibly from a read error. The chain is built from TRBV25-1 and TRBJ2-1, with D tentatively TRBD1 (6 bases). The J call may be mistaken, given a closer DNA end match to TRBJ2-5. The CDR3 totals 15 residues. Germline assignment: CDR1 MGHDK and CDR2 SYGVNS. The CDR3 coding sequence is TGTGCCAGTAGTGAACCCAGGGGAATAGGGGAGACCCAGTACTTC. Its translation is CASSEPRGIGETQYF.

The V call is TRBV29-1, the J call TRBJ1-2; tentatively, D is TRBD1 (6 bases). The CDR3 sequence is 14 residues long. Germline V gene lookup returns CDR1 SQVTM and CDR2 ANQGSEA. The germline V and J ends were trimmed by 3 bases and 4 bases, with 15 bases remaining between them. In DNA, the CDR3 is TGCAGCGTTGATGACGTGGGGGGGGCCTATGGCTACACCTTC. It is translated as CSVDDVGGAYGYTF.

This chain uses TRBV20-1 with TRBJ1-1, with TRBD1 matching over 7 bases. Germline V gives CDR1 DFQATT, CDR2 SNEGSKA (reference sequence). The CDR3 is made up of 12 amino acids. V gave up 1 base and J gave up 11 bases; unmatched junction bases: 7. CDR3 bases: TGCAGTGCTAGAGCAGGGGGGGCGAAGGCTTTCTTT. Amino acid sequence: CSARAGGAKAFF.

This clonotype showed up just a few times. As DNA, the CDR3 is TGTGCCAGCAGCCCACCTGCACAGGGCGTCCCTGAAGCTTTCTTT. It translates to CASSPPAQGVPEAFF. The chain is built from TRBV5-6 and TRBJ1-1; tentative D call: TRBD1 (6 bases). Trimming took 4 bases from V and 6 from J, leaving 19 bases between them. Germline V gene lookup returns CDR1 SGHDT and CDR2 YYEEEE. The length of the CDR3 is 15 residues.